This T cell receptor beta chain was captured by sequencing in a study of glioma-infiltrating T cells after dendritic cell vaccination. CDR1 and CDR2 from the germline V gene are KGHSH and LQKENI. There are 14 residues in the CDR3. Trimming cost V 0 bases and J 7 bases, with 9 bases left between them. Generated by immunoSEQ multiplex PCR, the TCRdb table keeps only in-frame clones and is missing some. The data contain fewer than 85,000 clones, roughly four fifths of them singletons. The chain combines TRBV18 with TRBJ1-4, with a tentative D call TRBD1 (5 bases). The clonotype was recovered from a human donor with glioblastoma. The sequencing used blood, collected before dendritic cell vaccination. The CDR3 sequence is CASSPPGRGEKLFF. CDR3 DNA sequence: TGTGCCAGCTCACCACCGGGGCGGGGTGAAAAACTGTTTTTT.